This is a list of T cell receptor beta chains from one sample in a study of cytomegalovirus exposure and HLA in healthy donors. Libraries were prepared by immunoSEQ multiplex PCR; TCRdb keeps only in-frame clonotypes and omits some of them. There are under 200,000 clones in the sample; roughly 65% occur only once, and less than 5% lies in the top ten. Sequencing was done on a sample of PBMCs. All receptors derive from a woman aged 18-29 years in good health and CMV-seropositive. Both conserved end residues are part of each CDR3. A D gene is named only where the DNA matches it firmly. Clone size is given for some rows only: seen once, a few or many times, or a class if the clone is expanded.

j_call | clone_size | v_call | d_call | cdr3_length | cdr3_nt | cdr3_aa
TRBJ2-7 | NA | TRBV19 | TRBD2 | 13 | TGTGCCACTGGGGGGGGTTCCTCCTACGAGCAGTACTTC | CATGGGSSYEQYF
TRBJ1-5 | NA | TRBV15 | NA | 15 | TGTGCCACCACGCGGGGGGGCGATGGCAATCAGCCCCAGCATTTT | CATTRGGDGNQPQHF
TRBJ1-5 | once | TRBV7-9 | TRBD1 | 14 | TGTGCCAGCAGCTTAGGACAGGGCGATCAGCCCCAGCATTTT | CASSLGQGDQPQHF
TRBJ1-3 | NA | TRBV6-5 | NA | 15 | TGTGCCAGCAGTTACGATGAGGCGCGTGGAAACACCATATATTTT | CASSYDEARGNTIYF
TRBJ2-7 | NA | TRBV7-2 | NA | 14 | TGTGCCAGCAGCCCGGGGGGCCTCTCCTACGAGCAGTACTTC | CASSPGGLSYEQYF
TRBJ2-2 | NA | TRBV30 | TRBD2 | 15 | TGTGCCTGGAGTGTACTGGCGGGAGCTGGCGGGGAGCTGTTTTTT | CAWSVLAGAGGELFF
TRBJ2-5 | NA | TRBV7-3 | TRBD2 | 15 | TGTGCCAGCAGCCCGGGGGGACTAGCGATTGAGACCCAGTACTTC | CASSPGGLAIETQYF
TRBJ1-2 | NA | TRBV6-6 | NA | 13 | TGTGCCAGCAGCCCTCAGGTTCTGGGTGGCTACACCTTC | CASSPQVLGGYTF
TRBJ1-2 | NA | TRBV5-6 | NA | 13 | TGTGCCAGCAGCTTAAACAGGGTGGATGGCTACACCTTC | CASSLNRVDGYTF
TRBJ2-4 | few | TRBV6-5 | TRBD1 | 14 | TGTGCCAGCAGTTACCGAGGGACAGGGGACATTCAGTACTTC | CASSYRGTGDIQYF
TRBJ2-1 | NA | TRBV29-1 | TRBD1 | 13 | TGCAGCGTTAAGGGACAGACCTACAATGGGCAGTTCTTC | CSVKGQTYNGQFF
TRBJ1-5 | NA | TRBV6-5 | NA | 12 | TGTGCCAGCAGTTACTCGCACGGGCCCCAGCATTTT | CASSYSHGPQHF
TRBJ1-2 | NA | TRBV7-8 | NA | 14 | TGTGCCAGCAGCTTAGTGCTCGGGGATTATGGCTACACCTTC | CASSLVLGDYGYTF
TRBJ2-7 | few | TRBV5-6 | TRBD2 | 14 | TGTGCCAGCAGCGGGGAGGGTAGCTCCTACGAGCAGTACTTC | CASSGEGSSYEQYF
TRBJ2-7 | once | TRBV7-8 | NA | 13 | TGTGCCAGCAGCCCTGTTTCCCAGGGCCAGCAGTACTTC | CASSPVSQGQQYF
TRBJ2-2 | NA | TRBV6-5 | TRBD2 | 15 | TGTGCCAGCAGTTATTGGGAGCGGGACTCCGGACAGCTGTTTTTT | CASSYWERDSGQLFF
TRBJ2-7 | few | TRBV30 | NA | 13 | TGTGCCTGGAGTCCGGGAGAATCCTACGAGCAGTACTTC | CAWSPGESYEQYF
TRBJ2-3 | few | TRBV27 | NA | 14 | TGTGCCAGCAGTAGCGGGTATAGCACAGATACGCAGTATTTT | CASSSGYSTDTQYF
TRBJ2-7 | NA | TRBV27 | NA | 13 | TGTGCCAGCAGTTACCAGGGTGGTTACGAGCAGTACTTC | CASSYQGGYEQYF
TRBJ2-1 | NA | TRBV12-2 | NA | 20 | TGTGCAAGTCGCTTTTCACCGAGTGAAGGGGGCTGGCGGTCCTACAATGAGCAGTTCTTC | CASRFSPSEGGWRSYNEQFF
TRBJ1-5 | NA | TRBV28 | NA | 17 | TGTGCCAGCAGTTTAAGATTGGAGGCCAACTTTAATCAGCCCCAGCATTTT | CASSLRLEANFNQPQHF
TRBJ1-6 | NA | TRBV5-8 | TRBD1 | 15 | TGTGCCAGCAGCACCCGGACAGGGAGGTTTTCACCCCTCCACTTT | CASSTRTGRFSPLHF
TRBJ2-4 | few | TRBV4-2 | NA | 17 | TGTGCCAGCAGCCAAACCTTCCAGGGGATGTCCCAAAACATTCAGTACTTC | CASSQTFQGMSQNIQYF
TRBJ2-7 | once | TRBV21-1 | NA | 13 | TGTGCCAGCCTTGAGGGGGAGTGCCACGAGCAGTACTTC | CASLEGECHEQYF
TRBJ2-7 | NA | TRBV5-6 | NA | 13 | TGTGCCAGCAGCCAACCTAGCTCCTACGAGCAGTACTTC | CASSQPSSYEQYF
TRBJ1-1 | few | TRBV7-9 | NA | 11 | TGTGCCAGCAGCTCTGGCAGAGAAGCTTTCTTT | CASSSGREAFF
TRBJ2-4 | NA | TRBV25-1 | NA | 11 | TGTGCCAGCAGAAGACAGAACATTCAGTACTTC | CASRRQNIQYF
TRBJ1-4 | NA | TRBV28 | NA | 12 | TGTGCCAGCAGTCTGACAGTCGGAAAACTGTTTTTT | CASSLTVGKLFF
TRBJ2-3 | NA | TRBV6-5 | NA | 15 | TGTGCCAGCCGGCCCTATAGCGGATCGGGGAATACGCAGTATTTT | CASRPYSGSGNTQYF
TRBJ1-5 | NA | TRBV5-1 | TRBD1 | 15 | TGCGCCAGCAGCTTGACAGGGGCGCGCAATCAGCCCCAGCATTTT | CASSLTGARNQPQHF
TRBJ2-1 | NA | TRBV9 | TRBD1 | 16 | TGTGCCAGCAGCGTAGTTCCAGGGGGCTCCTACAATGAGCAGTTCTTC | CASSVVPGGSYNEQFF
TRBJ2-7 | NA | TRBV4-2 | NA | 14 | TGTGCCAGCAGCCAAGGAGGGACTTCCTACGAGCAGTACTTC | CASSQGGTSYEQYF
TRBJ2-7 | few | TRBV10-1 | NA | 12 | TGCGCCAGCAGTGATTATTCCTACGAGCAGTACTTC | CASSDYSYEQYF
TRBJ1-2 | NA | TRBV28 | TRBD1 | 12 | TGTGCCAGCAGTTACAGGGGCTATGGCTACACCTTC | CASSYRGYGYTF
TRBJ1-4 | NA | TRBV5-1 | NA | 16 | TGCGCCAGCAGCTTGAGTTCGGCAGGGATCGGTGAGAAACTGTTTTTT | CASSLSSAGIGEKLFF
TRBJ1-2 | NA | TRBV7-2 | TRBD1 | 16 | TGTGCCAGCAGACCTAGCCCGGGGACAGACTATGGTGACTACACCTTC | CASRPSPGTDYGDYTF
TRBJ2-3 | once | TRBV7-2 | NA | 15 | TGTGCCAGCAGTTGGACTTCAGTGTCTGCAGATACGCAGTATTTT | CASSWTSVSADTQYF
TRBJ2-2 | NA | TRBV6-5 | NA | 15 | TGTGCCAGCAGTTATTTCGACAGTCCTTCCGGGGAGCTGTTTTTT | CASSYFDSPSGELFF
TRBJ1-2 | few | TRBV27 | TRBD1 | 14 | TGTGCCAGCAGTTACAGACAGGGAGGCGGTGGCTACACCTTC | CASSYRQGGGGYTF
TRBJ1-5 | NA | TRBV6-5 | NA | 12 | TGTGCCAGTGGACAGTTCAACCAGCCCCAGCATTTT | CASGQFNQPQHF
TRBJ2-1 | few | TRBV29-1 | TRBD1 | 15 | TGCAGCGTGGCGAGGACAGGGGGTGGGGGCCATGAGCAGTTCTTC | CSVARTGGGGHEQFF
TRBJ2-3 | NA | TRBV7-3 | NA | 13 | TGTGCCAGCAGCTTAACTCAGGCAGATACGCAGTATTTT | CASSLTQADTQYF
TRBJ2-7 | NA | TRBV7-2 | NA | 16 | TGTGCCAGCAGCCTCACAGGGAGTTGGGGTTCCTACGAGCAGTACTTC | CASSLTGSWGSYEQYF
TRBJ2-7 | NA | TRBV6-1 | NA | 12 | TGTGCCAGCAGCAGGGAAGGAAACGAGCAGTACTTC | CASSREGNEQYF
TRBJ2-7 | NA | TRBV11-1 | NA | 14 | TGTGCCAGCAGCCCCAACACGGTAGCTTACGAGCAGTACTTC | CASSPNTVAYEQYF
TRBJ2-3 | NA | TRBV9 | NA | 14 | TGTGCCAGCAGCGTAGGTCTAGTTCCGAATACGCAGTATTTT | CASSVGLVPNTQYF
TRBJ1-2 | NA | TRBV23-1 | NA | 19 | TGCGCCAGCAGTCAAAGAACCCTTCATGAAGCGCCGGGGGACTATGGCTACACCTTC | CASSQRTLHEAPGDYGYTF
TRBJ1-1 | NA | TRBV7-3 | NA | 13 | TGTGCCAGCAGCTCCCGAGGCGTACCTGAAGCTTTCTTT | CASSSRGVPEAFF
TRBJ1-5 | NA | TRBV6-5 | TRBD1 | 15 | TGTGCCAGCAAAGGACAGGGGGCCCTAAATCAGCCCCAGCATTTT | CASKGQGALNQPQHF
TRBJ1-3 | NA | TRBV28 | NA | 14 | TGTGCCAGCAGCCCCGAAGCCTCGGGAAACACCATATATTTT | CASSPEASGNTIYF
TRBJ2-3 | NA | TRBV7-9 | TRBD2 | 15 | TGTGCCAGCAGGCCCACTAGCGGGGGCACAGATACGCAGTATTTT | CASRPTSGGTDTQYF